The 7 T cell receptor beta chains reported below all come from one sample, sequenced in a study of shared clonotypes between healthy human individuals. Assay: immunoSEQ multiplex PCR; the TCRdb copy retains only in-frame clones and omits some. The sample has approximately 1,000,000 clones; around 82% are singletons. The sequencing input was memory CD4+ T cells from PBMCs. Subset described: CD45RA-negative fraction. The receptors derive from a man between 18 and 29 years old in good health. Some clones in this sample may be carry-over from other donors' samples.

CDR3 in amino acids: CAWTPSQGANGYTF. The CDR3 nucleotides read TGTGCCTGGACCCCATCACAGGGGGCCAATGGCTACACCTTC. The chain is built from TRBV30 and TRBJ1-2, with 9 bases aligning to TRBD1. After removal of 4 bases from V and 6 bases from J, the junction contained 9 bases not matched to a gene. CDR3 size: 14 residues. Looked up from germline, CDR1 is GTSNPN and CDR2 is SVGIG (reference sequence). The variable domain in full, completed from reference TRBV30 and TRBJ1-2, reads SQTIHQWPATLVQPVGSPLSLECTVEGTSNPNLYWYRQAAGRGLQLLFYSVGIGQISSEVPQNLSASRPQDRQFILSSKKLLLSDSGFYLCAWTPSQGANGYTFGSGTRLTVV.

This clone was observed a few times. The CDR3 is CASSTALSGRFSEQFF. For the CDR3, the DNA is TGTGCCAGTAGTACTGCCCTTAGCGGGAGGTTCTCTGAGCAGTTCTTC. The chain uses TRBV19 and TRBJ2-1; 10 bases agree with TRBD2. The V segment lost 4 bases and the J segment 9 bases; nucleotides outside the gene matches: 12. There are 16 residues in the CDR3. Germline V CDR1 and CDR2: LNHDA, SQIVND (reference sequence).

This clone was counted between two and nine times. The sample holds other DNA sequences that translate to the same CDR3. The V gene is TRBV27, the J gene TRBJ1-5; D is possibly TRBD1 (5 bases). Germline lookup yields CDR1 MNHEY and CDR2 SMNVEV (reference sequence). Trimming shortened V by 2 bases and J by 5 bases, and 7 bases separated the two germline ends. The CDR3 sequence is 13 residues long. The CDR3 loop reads CASSLRRDQPQHF. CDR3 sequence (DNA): TGTGCCAGCAGTTTACGCAGGGATCAGCCCCAGCATTTT.

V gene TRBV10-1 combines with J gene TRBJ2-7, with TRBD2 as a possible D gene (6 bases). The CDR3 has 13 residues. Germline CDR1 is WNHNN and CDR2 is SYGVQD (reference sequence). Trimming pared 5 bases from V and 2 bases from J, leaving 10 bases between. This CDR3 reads CASSWDSTYEQYF. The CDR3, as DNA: TGCGCCAGCAGTTGGGACTCAACCTACGAGCAGTACTTC.

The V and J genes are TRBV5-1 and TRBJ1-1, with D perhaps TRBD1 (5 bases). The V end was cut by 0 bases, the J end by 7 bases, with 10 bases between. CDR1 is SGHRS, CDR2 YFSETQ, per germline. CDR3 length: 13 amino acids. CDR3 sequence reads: CASSLVQDGEAFF. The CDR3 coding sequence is TGCGCCAGCAGCTTGGTACAGGACGGTGAAGCTTTCTTT. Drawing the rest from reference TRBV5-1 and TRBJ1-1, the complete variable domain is KAGVTQTPRYLIKTRGQQVTLSCSPISGHRSVSWYQQTPGQGLQFLFEYFSETQRNKGNFPGRFSGRQFSNSRSEMNVSTLELGDSALYLCASSLVQDGEAFFGQGTRLTVV.

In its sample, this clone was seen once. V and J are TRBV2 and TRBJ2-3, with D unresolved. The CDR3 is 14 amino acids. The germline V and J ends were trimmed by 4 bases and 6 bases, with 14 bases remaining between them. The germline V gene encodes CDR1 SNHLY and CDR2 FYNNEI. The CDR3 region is CASSGWTRPDTQYF. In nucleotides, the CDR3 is TGTGCCAGCAGTGGGTGGACCCGACCCGATACGCAGTATTTT.

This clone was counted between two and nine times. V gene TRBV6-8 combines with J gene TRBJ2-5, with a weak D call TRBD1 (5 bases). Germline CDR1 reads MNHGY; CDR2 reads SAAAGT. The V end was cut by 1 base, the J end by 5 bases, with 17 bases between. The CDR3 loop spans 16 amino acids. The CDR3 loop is CASSYLSDTQGETQYF. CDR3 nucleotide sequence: TGTGCCAGCAGTTACTTATCGGACACCCAAGGGGAGACCCAGTACTTC.